Given below is one T cell receptor (beta chain) in context. The antigen remains unidentified. These data belong to a study of shared clonotypes between healthy human individuals. CDR1 LNHDA and CDR2 SQIVND come from the germline V gene (reference sequence). The CDR3 is 14 amino acids. Trimming left V 1 base short and J 4 bases short, with 8 bases between. Study outcomes and limitations: In this cohort, only blood was sampled, and tissue repertoires likely differ. The authors expected sequencing depth to affect clonotype sharing among donors.

Genomic DNA (from each subset) was split evenly across several immunoSEQ plates. Repertoires were generated with immunoSEQ multiplex PCR, while TCRdb's copy carries only in-frame clones and drops some. The table includes approximately 980,000 clones, 70% to 85% detected once. Input material: memory CD4+ T cells sorted from blood. As to subset: CD45RA-negative fraction. This TCR derives from a man between 18 and 35 years old in good health. V and J are TRBV19 and TRBJ1-5; D is uncertain. Written as DNA, the CDR3 is TGTGCCAGTAGTATAGTGAACAATAATCAGCCCCAGCATTTT. It codes for CASSIVNNNQPQHF.